The T cell receptor (beta chain) under discussion was sequenced for a study of blood T cell repertoires in COVID-19. The V end was cut by 8 bases, the J end by 8 bases, with 12 bases between. The CDR3 runs to 12 residues. Germline CDR1 and CDR2: SNHLY and FYNNEI. Original handling: Estimation of nucleated cell counts relied on the amplification of reference gene primers. Clones were read by immunoSEQ multiplex PCR, and TCRdb kept only the in-frame ones, dropping some. From that table come the V and J calls and clone size; the DNA was used to work out D and trimming. The sample shows 350,000 to 450,000 clones, 91% of them seen only once. Exposed enrollees encountered a COVID-19 case at some point within 2 weeks before study entry.

The clonotype comes from a woman aged 40 to 50 who had been exposed to COVID-19. This chain links TRBV2 with TRBJ1-4, with D possibly matching TRBD1 (5 bases). Material: PBMCs or T cells enriched from blood (not recorded which). CDR3 sequence reads: CASSPRGEKLFF. The CDR3 DNA is TGTGCCAGCTCTCCTCGGGGGGAAAAACTGTTTTTT. The full variable domain, rest sourced from reference TRBV2 and TRBJ1-4, is EPEVTQTPSHQVTQMGQEVILRCVPISNHLYFYWYRQILGQKVEFLVSFYNNEISEKSEIFDDQFSVERPDGSNFTLKIRSTKLEDSAMYFCASSPRGEKLFFGSGTQLSVL.